This TCR beta chain came from a study of CD8 T cell repertoires and HIV-1 epitope variants. Only in-frame clones appear in the TCRdb table, and some are missing; sequencing was by immunoSEQ multiplex PCR. Among over 5,000 clones listed, around three fifths were seen once. Germline V gene lookup returns CDR1 SEHNR and CDR2 FQNEAQ (reference sequence). The V segment lost 5 bases and the J segment 3 bases; nucleotides outside the gene matches: 6. The CDR3 has 15 amino acids. Note on this clone: Its antigen is not known.

Sequencing was performed on cultured CD8+ T cells derived from PBMCs. This sequence originates from a male donor with HIV. The chain carries TRBV7-9 and TRBJ1-1, with TRBD1 identical over 10 bases. CDR3 loop: CASSGEDRGYTEAFF. CDR3 nucleotide sequence: TGTGCCAGCAGCGGAGAGGACAGGGGGTACACTGAAGCTTTCTTT.